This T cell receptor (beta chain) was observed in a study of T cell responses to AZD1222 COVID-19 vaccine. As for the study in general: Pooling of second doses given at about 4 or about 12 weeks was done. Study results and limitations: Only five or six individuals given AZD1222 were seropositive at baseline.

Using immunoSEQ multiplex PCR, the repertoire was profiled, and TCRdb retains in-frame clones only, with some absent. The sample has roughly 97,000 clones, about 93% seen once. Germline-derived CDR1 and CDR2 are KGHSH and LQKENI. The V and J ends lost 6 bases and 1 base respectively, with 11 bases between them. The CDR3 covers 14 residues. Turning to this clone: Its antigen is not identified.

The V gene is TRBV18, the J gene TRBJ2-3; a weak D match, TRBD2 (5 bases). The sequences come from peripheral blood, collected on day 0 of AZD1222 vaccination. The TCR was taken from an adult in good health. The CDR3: CASSMSLGTDTQYF. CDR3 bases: TGTGCCAGCTCCATGTCACTAGGCACAGATACGCAGTATTTT.